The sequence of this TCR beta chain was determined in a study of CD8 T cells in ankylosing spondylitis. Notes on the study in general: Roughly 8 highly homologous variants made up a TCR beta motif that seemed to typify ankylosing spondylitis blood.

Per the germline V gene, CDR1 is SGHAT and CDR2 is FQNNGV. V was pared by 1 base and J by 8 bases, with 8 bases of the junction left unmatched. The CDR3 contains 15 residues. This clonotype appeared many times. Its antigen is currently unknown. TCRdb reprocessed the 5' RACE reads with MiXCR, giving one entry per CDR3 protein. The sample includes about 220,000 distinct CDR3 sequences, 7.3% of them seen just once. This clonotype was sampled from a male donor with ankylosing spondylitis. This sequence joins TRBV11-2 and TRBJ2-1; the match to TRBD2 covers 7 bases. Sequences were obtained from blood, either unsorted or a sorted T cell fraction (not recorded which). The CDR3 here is CASSLVGGSSHEQFF. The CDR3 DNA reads TGTGCCAGCAGCTTAGTTGGCGGGAGTTCCCATGAGCAGTTCTTC.